These 20 T cell receptor beta chains originate from one sample sequenced in a study of cytomegalovirus exposure and HLA in healthy donors. Sequencing used immunoSEQ multiplex PCR; TCRdb keeps in-frame clones, though not all of them. The sample shows tens of thousands of clones, around 90% of them seen only once. Sequencing was performed on PBMCs. The receptor source for this set is a woman aged 18-29 years in good health and CMV-seropositive.

This rearrangement joins TRBV5-6 to TRBJ2-7, with D maybe TRBD1 (6 bases). Germline assignment: CDR1 SGHDT and CDR2 YYEEEE. This CDR3 spans 15 amino acids. The V end was cut by 2 bases, the J end by 2 bases, with 14 bases between. The CDR3 sequence: CASSLTGSLTYEQYF. The CDR3 DNA reads as TGTGCCAGCAGCTTAACAGGGTCCCTAACCTACGAGCAGTACTTC.

The rearrangement uses TRBV10-2 and TRBJ2-1; D perhaps matches TRBD1 (6 bases). The CDR3 runs 13 residues. Germline CDR1 is WSHSY and CDR2 is SAAADI. The germline V and J ends were trimmed by 5 bases and 3 bases, with 8 bases remaining between them. This CDR3 is CASSRTDYNEQFF. The CDR3 nucleotides read TGCGCCAGCAGTAGGACAGACTACAATGAGCAGTTCTTC.

The chain has TRBV11-1 and TRBJ2-1; possible D gene TRBD1, 5 bases. Germline-derived CDR1 and CDR2 are SGHAT and FQDESV (reference sequence). CDR3 length: 14 amino acids. V gave up 5 bases and J gave up 1 base, with 9 bases separating them. The CDR3, as DNA: TGTGCCAGCAGCGGCGACAGATCCTACAATGAGCAGTTCTTC. Amino acid sequence: CASSGDRSYNEQFF.

The chain links TRBV2 to TRBJ1-3; tentative D call: TRBD1 (6 bases). V lost 6 bases to trimming and J lost 0 bases, with 15 bases between them. The CDR3 contains 16 residues. CDR1 and CDR2 from the germline V gene are SNHLY and FYNNEI. The CDR3 DNA reads as TGTGCCAGCAGGCTACAGGGACCAGTCTCTGGAAACACCATATATTTT. This translates into CASRLQGPVSGNTIYF.

CDR3 region: CSVSQGTNQPQHF. The CDR3 DNA sequence: TGCAGCGTTTCCCAGGGGACCAATCAGCCCCAGCATTTT. This chain uses TRBV29-1 with TRBJ1-5; a possible D gene is TRBD1 (6 bases). The length of the CDR3 is 13 residues. Germline V CDR1 and CDR2: SQVTM, ANQGSEA. V was pared by 5 bases and J by 3 bases, with 11 bases between.

The DNA of the CDR3 is TGTGCCAGTAGTTTTTTAACGGCAGGGGTAAACTATGGCTACACCTTC. Translation gives CASSFLTAGVNYGYTF. This chain joins TRBV19 and TRBJ1-2, with a tentative D call TRBD1 (6 bases). Per germline, CDR1 LNHDA and CDR2 SQIVND (reference sequence). The CDR3 loop spans 16 amino acids. Trimming left V 5 bases short and J 2 bases short, with 18 bases between.

This chain joins TRBV15 and TRBJ1-2, with a possible D match to TRBD1 (6 bases). Germline V gives CDR1 LNHNV, CDR2 YYDKDF (reference sequence). V dropped 3 bases and J dropped 5 bases, with 10 bases sitting between them. The CDR3 contains 13 residues. CDR3 amino acids: CATSRPQGYGYTF. The CDR3 nucleotides are TGTGCCACCAGCAGGCCCCAGGGGTATGGCTACACCTTC.

The count of this clone is one. The rearrangement uses TRBV28 and TRBJ2-7; 8 nucleotides line up with TRBD1. With 6 bases clipped from V and 3 bases from J, the junction kept 7 bases outside the gene matches. The V gene's germline CDR1 is MDHEN and CDR2 SYDVKM. This CDR3 region has 14 residues. CDR3 in amino acids: CASRLPGQVYEQYF. CDR3 sequence (DNA): TGTGCCAGCAGGCTACCGGGACAGGTCTACGAGCAGTACTTC.

The gene calls are TRBV6-1 and TRBJ2-2, with a tentative D call TRBD2 (6 bases). This CDR3 is 14 amino acids long. The V end lost 7 bases, the J end lost 1 base, and 10 bases lay between the germline ends. Germline V gene sequence: CDR1 MNHNS, CDR2 SASEGT. CDR3 coding DNA: TGTGCCAGCAAGAGGGGAGGGAACACCGGGGAGCTGTTTTTT. It encodes CASKRGGNTGELFF.

The chain uses TRBV2 and TRBJ2-3; D not certain. V shed 5 bases and J shed 0 bases, with 12 bases lying between them. The CDR3 spans 15 residues. Germline V lookup: CDR1 SNHLY, CDR2 FYNNEI. As DNA, the CDR3 is TGTGCCAGCAGTCAGAGGTCGCAGAGCACAGATACGCAGTATTTT. Translated, it gives CASSQRSQSTDTQYF.

The gene calls are TRBV7-8 and TRBJ1-2; D is ambiguous. The CDR3 spans 13 residues. Germline V lookup: CDR1 SGHVS, CDR2 FQNEAQ. Between the trimmed V and J ends, which lost 4 bases and 0 bases, there was a span of 6 bases. CDR3 residues: CASSSQANYGYTF. CDR3 DNA sequence: TGTGCCAGCAGCTCACAAGCTAACTATGGCTACACCTTC.

The chain uses TRBV11-2 and TRBJ1-5; D is undetermined. The CDR3 runs 12 residues. Per the germline V gene, CDR1 is SGHAT and CDR2 is FQNNGV. V lost 3 bases and J lost 7, with 7 bases in between. The CDR3 nucleotides read TGTGCCAGCAGCTTTGAGGGCCAGCCCCAGCATTTT. Protein sequence: CASSFEGQPQHF.

The CDR3 sequence is CASRVRGSNQPQHF. The CDR3 bases are TGTGCCAGCAGAGTCCGGGGGTCCAATCAGCCCCAGCATTTT. The J gene is TRBJ1-5, the V gene TRBV27; D is possibly TRBD1 (5 bases). V was shortened by 6 bases and J by 3 bases, with 12 bases between the two germline ends. In germline, CDR1 is MNHEY, CDR2 SMNVEV (reference sequence). The CDR3 contains 14 residues.

The J gene is TRBJ2-3, the V gene TRBV7-2, with D perhaps matching TRBD1 (5 bases). From germline, CDR1 is SGHTA and CDR2 FQGNSA. V was pared by 2 bases and J by 4 bases, with 10 bases between. The CDR3 spans 14 residues. In nucleotides, the CDR3 is TGTGCCAGCAGCTTAACCAGGGCCCCAGATACGCAGTATTTT. It specifies CASSLTRAPDTQYF.

The V and J genes are TRBV28 and TRBJ1-2, with 7 bases that match TRBD1. The germline V gene has CDR1 MDHEN and CDR2 SYDVKM. The CDR3 covers 16 residues. Trimming at V came to 5 bases and at J to 0 bases, leaving 9 bases not matched to a gene. CDR3 sequence (DNA): TGTGCCAGCAGTAAAAAAACAGGGGACACTAACTATGGCTACACCTTC. It encodes CASSKKTGDTNYGYTF.

The chain carries TRBV7-3 and TRBJ2-5; 9 nucleotides agree with TRBD2. The CDR3 runs to 17 residues. Germline trimming cut 1 base from V and 3 bases from J; bases unmatched to any gene: 9. Germline CDR1 and CDR2: SGHTA and FQGTGA. The CDR3 DNA reads TGTGCCAGCAGCTTAAGTCCGGTGCGGGGGGGAAAAGAGACCCAGTACTTC. Protein product: CASSLSPVRGGKETQYF.

V is TRBV7-9 and J is TRBJ2-1, with 12 nucleotides matching TRBD1. Germline V lookup: CDR1 SEHNR, CDR2 FQNEAQ (reference sequence). The CDR3 is 15 amino acids. The V and J ends lost 6 bases and 14 bases, in that order; junction bases with no gene match: 14. The CDR3 loop reads CASSLSGTGGPLEFF. CDR3 DNA sequence: TGTGCCAGCAGTTTAAGCGGGACAGGGGGCCCCCTTGAGTTCTTC. The whole variable domain, filled in from reference TRBV7-9 and TRBJ2-1, reads DTGVSQNPRHKITKRGQNVTFRCDPISEHNRLYWYRQTLGQGPEFLTYFQNEAQLEKSRLLSDRFSAERPKGSFSTLEIQRTEQGDSAMYLCASSLSGTGGPLEFFGPGTRLTVL.

Of note for this clone: At one end the junction does not follow the germline gene, possibly because of a read error. This rearrangement joins TRBV11-2 to TRBJ2-3; a weak D match, TRBD2 (5 bases). Germline V gene lookup returns CDR1 SGHAT and CDR2 FQNNGV. The CDR3 extends over 12 amino acids. DNA for the CDR3: TGTGCCAGCAGCCCTAGCACGGATACGCAGTATTTT. Amino acid sequence: CASSPSTDTQYF.

This sequence joins TRBV27 and TRBJ1-6; TRBD1 matches at 7 bases. V shed 5 bases and J 7 bases; nucleotides not matched to a gene: 8. The CDR3 runs to 15 residues. CDR1 is MNHEY and CDR2 is SMNVEV in the germline V gene (reference sequence). DNA for the CDR3: TGTGCCAGCAGTCGGCTCGACAGGGAAAATTCACCCCTCCACTTT. Translated, it gives CASSRLDRENSPLHF.

The rearrangement joins TRBV5-1 to TRBJ2-5, with D possibly being TRBD1 (6 bases). Trimming left V 2 bases short and J 2 bases short, with 10 bases between. CDR1 SGHRS and CDR2 YFSETQ come from the germline V gene. The CDR3 loop spans 14 amino acids. DNA for the CDR3: TGCGCCAGCAGCTTCCGGACAGTTCAAGAGACCCAGTACTTC. Its translation is CASSFRTVQETQYF.